This T cell receptor beta chain was recorded in a study of brain T cells in children with intractable seizures. Study observations and caveats: Pre- and post-surgery blood differed in depth, so pre-surgery absences may be undersampling. Viral specificity was inferred only from CDR3 similarity; HCMV serostatus was unknown.

This clone was seen a handful of times. What it binds is unknown. Here immunoSEQ multiplex PCR was the method, and the copy in TCRdb shows in-frame clones only, minus some. Here the sample spans about 340,000 clones, 93% being singletons. The time point: blood from clinic visit 5 months post-surgery; TSC patient then seizure free. At least one anti-epileptic drug was given before surgery. CDR3 length: 12 amino acids. The V end was cut by 2 bases, the J end by 3 bases, with 8 bases between. Germline values: CDR1 GTSNPN, CDR2 SVGIG (reference sequence). This clonotype was sampled from a boy under two years old with tuberous sclerosis and intractable seizures. The sequencing here drew on peripheral blood, taken 5 to 6 months after surgery. The chain carries TRBV30 and TRBJ2-7; D is uncertain. The CDR3 DNA is TGTGCCTGGAGTTCTCCAGTCTACGAGCAGTACTTC. This codes for CAWSSPVYEQYF.